This TCR beta chain is drawn from a study of T cells after yellow fever vaccination. Overall study results and limits: Faster peaking, at day 5 versus 15, marked a secondary response that was weaker.

Germline CDR1 and CDR2: LGHDT and YNNKEL (reference sequence). V was cut by 0 bases and J by 0 bases, with 17 bases left in between. This CDR3 contains 19 residues. TCRdb ran MiXCR on the 5' RACE reads and lists one entry per CDR3 protein. There are 450,000 to 600,000 distinct CDR3 sequences in the sample; about a sixth occur only once, and 15% to 20% lies in the top ten. To note about this clonotype: What it recognizes is unknown.

This chain uses TRBV3-1 with TRBJ2-2, with a weak D call TRBD2 (5 bases). This clonotype was sampled from a young man who received the YFV17D yellow fever vaccine. Sequencing was performed on PBMCs, taken more than 4 days after the first yellow fever vaccination. For the CDR3, the DNA is TGTGCCAGCAGCCAAGATTTTGGGGAGCGGTTCGCGAACACCGGGGAGCTGTTTTTT. Translation: CASSQDFGERFANTGELFF.